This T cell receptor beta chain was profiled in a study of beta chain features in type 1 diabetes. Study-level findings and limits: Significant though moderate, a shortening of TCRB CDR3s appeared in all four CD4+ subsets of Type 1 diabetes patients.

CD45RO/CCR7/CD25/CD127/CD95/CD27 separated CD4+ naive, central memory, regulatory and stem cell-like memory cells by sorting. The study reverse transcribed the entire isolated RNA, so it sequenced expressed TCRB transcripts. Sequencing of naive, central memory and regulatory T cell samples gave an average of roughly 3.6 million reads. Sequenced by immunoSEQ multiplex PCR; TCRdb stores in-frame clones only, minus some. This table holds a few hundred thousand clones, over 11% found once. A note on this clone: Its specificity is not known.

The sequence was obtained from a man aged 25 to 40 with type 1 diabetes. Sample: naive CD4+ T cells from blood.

The CDR3 coding sequence is TGTGCCAGTCAGGGGTGGAATGAGCAGTTCTTC. Translation gives CASQGWNEQFF. J is TRBJ2-1 and V is TRBV19; possibly TRBD1 for D (6 bases). V lost 8 bases and J 7 bases, leaving 9 bases between the germline ends. This CDR3 has 11 residues. Germline V gene lookup returns CDR1 LNHDA and CDR2 SQIVND (reference sequence).